This T cell receptor beta chain is drawn from a study of cytomegalovirus exposure and HLA in healthy donors. V trimming: 0 bases; J trimming: 5 bases; junction bases outside the gene matches: 6. Germline V CDR1 and CDR2: MNHNY, SVGAGI (reference sequence). This CDR3 has 16 residues. The PCR contained 60 Vbeta and 13 Jbeta primers. Repertoires were generated with immunoSEQ multiplex PCR, while TCRdb's copy carries only in-frame clones and drops some. The data hold over 150,000 clones, with about 80% observed a single time. J is TRBJ2-1 and V is TRBV6-6, with 8 bases matching TRBD2. Material: PBMCs. This TCR was recovered from a man aged 18 to 29 in good health and CMV-seropositive. The DNA for the CDR3 is TGTGCCAGCAGTTACTCGTTAGCGGGGAATCACAATGAGCAGTTCTTC. This gives the protein CASSYSLAGNHNEQFF.